The source of this T cell receptor beta chain is a study of CD8+ T cells in alopecia areata. TCR sequencing used cDNA made by reverse transcription of extracted RNA. Profiling relied on immunoSEQ multiplex PCR, and the TCRdb table lists in-frame clones only, not all of them. The table has about 200,000 clones, approximately 53% seen once. Comment on this clone: Its target is not known.

Germline V gives CDR1 WSHSY, CDR2 SAAADI. The CDR3 contains 15 residues. The V gene lost 3 bases and the J gene lost 3 bases, with 15 bases spanning the gap. It was from PBMCs that CD4+ and CD8+ T cells were sorted. Study-wide results and limits: The study found higher clonality in lesional than normal scalp, especially in alopecia totalis/universalis. Unlike in mice, where it was clearer, TCR sharing across patients was less clear, possibly HLA-related. Tissue-resident alphabeta T cells belonging to normal skin likewise get sequenced within scalp specimens.

The sequence derives from a human donor in good health. The genes are TRBV10-2 and TRBJ2-7; possibly TRBD1 for D (6 bases). What was sequenced was CD8+ T cells sorted from blood. This CDR3 is CASSDLRTDGYEQYF. As DNA, the CDR3 is TGCGCCAGCAGTGACCTCCGGACAGACGGCTACGAGCAGTACTTC.